This record covers a single TCR beta chain. Its recognized antigen is unknown. No base quality information exists; no much larger clone differs at one position. This specimen comes from a study of blood T cell repertoires in COVID-19 (dated by TCRdb to between 2020 and 2021). In the study overall: Samples covering the acute and convalescent phases of COVID-19 were provided by collaborators in the United States, Italy and Spain. Where available, HLA class I and class II types were obtained from metadata supplied by the sample provider rather than from assay-based typing. Deeply sampled blood TCRbeta repertoires from subjects exposed to, actively infected with, or recovered from COVID-19 were included in the dataset. The repertoires were released in a freely available public database meant as a resource for research on the immune response to SARS-CoV-2. The material from the prospective study consisted of cDNA or gDNA derived from T cells, B-cell-depleted T cells, or PBMCs. The samples were drawn from the first 160 participants of the ongoing ImmuneRACE study and from 1,200 or so subjects provided by 6 global collaborators. Nearly every sample came with metadata listing a de-identified subject ID, COVID-19 status, age in years and sex.

TCRbeta CDR3 regions were amplified from genomic DNA using the immunoSEQ Assay, a bias-controlled multiplex PCR. The authors' analysis ran thus. Within the assay, amplification of reference gene primers was used to estimate how many nucleated cells each sample contained. To quantify the absolute abundance of each unique TCRbeta CDR3 rearrangement, sequence reads were collapsed and filtered. For each sample, productive Simpson clonality was calculated by taking the square root of Simpson's diversity index across productive rearrangements. TCRdb took over this immuneACCESS table, retaining in-frame rearrangements with V and J assigned. Such tables are incomplete; in checked studies, under half of the missing clones stem from an unresolved V gene, and the remainder is unexplained. Clone size and V and J calls were adopted from that table, with D and trimming inferred from the DNA. The sample contains 200,000 to 250,000 clones, 92% of them found a single time. The top ten clonotypes cover around 1.2% of the sample.

What the work shows at the level of the full study, not this receptor alone: Clinical and demographic metadata were provided uncurated, with the amount varying by source and participant.

Collaborating institutions collected whole blood in K2EDTA tubes following their own protocols. For TCRbeta analysis, collaborators shipped samples in one of three forms: frozen whole blood, isolated PBMCs, or DNA extracted from either of those sample types. The CDR3 starts with the cysteine, ends with the phenylalanine, and has 13 residues. The sequence is cut down to CDR3 DNA, 39 bases in frame from base 1. The germline V gene sets CDR1 to MNHNS and CDR2 to SASEGT. Between the V and J ends, shortened by 2 bases and 6 bases respectively, the junction contains 8 bases. This receptor was taken from a man in his thirties or forties with acute or convalescent COVID-19. The sequencing input was peripheral blood. The sequence is built from TRBV6-1 and TRBJ2-4; the D segment cannot be called with confidence. The bases read TGTGCCAGCAGTGAAATGTCAGTAAACATTCAGTACTTC. It is translated as CASSEMSVNIQYF.